This T cell receptor (beta chain) was sequenced in a study of blood T cells in healthy people across ages. The germline V gene has CDR1 MNHEY and CDR2 SVGAGI. CDR3 size: 14 residues. The ends lost 5 bases at V and 4 bases at J; junction bases unmatched: 5. A sample-barcoded 5' primer and a J-beta primer mix were used in a second PCR of about 6 to 11 cycles. TCRdb re-called the 5' RACE reads with MiXCR, one entry per CDR3 protein. In the table there are 540,000 or so distinct CDR3 sequences, roughly 28% of which are singletons. Material: blood. The TCR sequence derives from a woman in her seventies in good health. The rearrangement joins TRBV6-5 to TRBJ1-2; 9 nucleotides align to TRBD1. The CDR3 spells CASSTTGGVYGYTF. CDR3 DNA: TGTGCCAGCAGTACCACAGGGGGCGTCTATGGCTACACCTTC.